Listed below are T cell receptor beta chains from one sample, sequenced in a study of shared clonotypes between healthy human individuals. Clones were sequenced by immunoSEQ multiplex PCR, and TCRdb holds only the in-frame ones, with some missing. The sample consists of almost 750,000 clones, roughly two thirds of them appearing once. Sequenced material: memory CD4+ T cells sorted from blood. Receptor source: a woman in her twenties or thirties in good health. Both conserved end residues are part of each CDR3. Fields, in order: D gene, J gene, V gene, clone size, CDR3 DNA, CDR3 protein. A D gene is named only where the DNA matches it firmly. Some rows mark clone size as missing; the rest say once, few, many or name a class of expanded clone.

d_call: TRBD2; j_call: TRBJ2-6; v_call: TRBV28; clone_size: NA; cdr3_nt: TGTGCCAGCAGTTTAAATAGACTAGCGGGAGGGCCTACCCGGGCCAACGTCCTGACTTTC; cdr3_aa: CASSLNRLAGGPTRANVLTF
d_call: NA; j_call: TRBJ2-7; v_call: TRBV5-1; clone_size: NA; cdr3_nt: TGCGCCAGCAGTGGGACAACGAATTACGAGCAGTACTTC; cdr3_aa: CASSGTTNYEQYF
d_call: NA; j_call: TRBJ2-5; v_call: TRBV18; clone_size: NA; cdr3_nt: TGTGCCAGCTCACCCACCCAAGAGACCCAGTACTTC; cdr3_aa: CASSPTQETQYF
d_call: NA; j_call: TRBJ1-2; v_call: TRBV16; clone_size: NA; cdr3_nt: TGTGCCAGCAGCCAGGAGTTGGGGAGGAACTATGGCTACACCTTC; cdr3_aa: CASSQELGRNYGYTF
d_call: NA; j_call: TRBJ2-1; v_call: TRBV5-1; clone_size: once; cdr3_nt: TGCGCCAGCAGCTTGGGAGGGACTGCCCACAATATCGAGCAGTTCTTC; cdr3_aa: CASSLGGTAHNIEQFF
d_call: NA; j_call: TRBJ2-1; v_call: TRBV7-2; clone_size: NA; cdr3_nt: TGTGCCAGCAGCACCGGGGTTAGCTCCTACAATGAGCAGTTCTTC; cdr3_aa: CASSTGVSSYNEQFF
d_call: NA; j_call: TRBJ2-4; v_call: TRBV28; clone_size: many; cdr3_nt: TGTGCCAGCAGGGAGCTAGCCAAAAACATTCAGTACTTC; cdr3_aa: CASRELAKNIQYF
d_call: NA; j_call: TRBJ1-3; v_call: TRBV7-6; clone_size: NA; cdr3_nt: TGTGCCAGCAGCCCCCTAACAATTAGCTCTGGAAACACCATATATTTT; cdr3_aa: CASSPLTISSGNTIYF
d_call: NA; j_call: TRBJ1-2; v_call: TRBV6-6; clone_size: NA; cdr3_nt: TGTGCCAGCAGTTATGGAGAGGGTGTAGGCTACACCTTC; cdr3_aa: CASSYGEGVGYTF
d_call: NA; j_call: TRBJ1-4; v_call: TRBV28; clone_size: few; cdr3_nt: TGTGCCAGCTCCCCCGGGTCCTCGGGGGATGAAAAACTGTTTTTT; cdr3_aa: CASSPGSSGDEKLFF
d_call: NA; j_call: TRBJ2-5; v_call: TRBV2; clone_size: NA; cdr3_nt: TGTGCCAGCAGTGTAGGGGCAGAGACCCAGTACTTC; cdr3_aa: CASSVGAETQYF
d_call: NA; j_call: TRBJ2-7; v_call: TRBV28; clone_size: once; cdr3_nt: TGTGCCAGCAGTTTGTACCCCTACGAGCAGTACTTC; cdr3_aa: CASSLYPYEQYF
d_call: TRBD1; j_call: TRBJ1-4; v_call: TRBV5-1; clone_size: NA; cdr3_nt: TGCGCCAGCAGCTTGGCTGGGCAGGGGGCAATAAAACTGTTTTTT; cdr3_aa: CASSLAGQGAIKLFF
d_call: TRBD1; j_call: TRBJ1-5; v_call: TRBV19; clone_size: NA; cdr3_nt: TGTGCCAGTAGTAAGAGCTCAGGGGGCAGAGGCAATCAGCCCCAGCATTTT; cdr3_aa: CASSKSSGGRGNQPQHF
d_call: NA; j_call: TRBJ2-2; v_call: TRBV6-6; clone_size: NA; cdr3_nt: TGTGCCACCCAACGCGGCGGGGAGCTGTTTTTT; cdr3_aa: CATQRGGELFF
d_call: NA; j_call: TRBJ2-5; v_call: TRBV5-1; clone_size: NA; cdr3_nt: TGCGCCAGCAGCTTGTTGAGCGGGGAGACCCAGTACTTC; cdr3_aa: CASSLLSGETQYF
d_call: NA; j_call: TRBJ2-1; v_call: TRBV7-9; clone_size: NA; cdr3_nt: TGTGCCAGCAGCTACGGGTTGAGTGAGCAGTTCTTC; cdr3_aa: CASSYGLSEQFF
d_call: NA; j_call: TRBJ2-3; v_call: TRBV18; clone_size: NA; cdr3_nt: TGTGCCAGCTCCCGGACACGAAACACAGATACGCAGTATTTT; cdr3_aa: CASSRTRNTDTQYF
d_call: NA; j_call: TRBJ1-1; v_call: TRBV4-1; clone_size: NA; cdr3_nt: TGCGCCAGCAGCCAGGGACGAGCGGTCAGGACGAACACTGAAGCTTTCTTT; cdr3_aa: CASSQGRAVRTNTEAFF
d_call: TRBD1; j_call: TRBJ1-5; v_call: TRBV10-3; clone_size: few; cdr3_nt: TGTGCCATCGAGGGGACAGGGCCCCAAGGTCCTGATCAGCCCCAGCATTTT; cdr3_aa: CAIEGTGPQGPDQPQHF
d_call: NA; j_call: TRBJ2-2; v_call: TRBV2; clone_size: NA; cdr3_nt: TGTGCCAGCAGCAGATGGACGTCAACGAACACCGGGGAGCTGTTTTTT; cdr3_aa: CASSRWTSTNTGELFF
d_call: NA; j_call: TRBJ1-1; v_call: TRBV10-3; clone_size: NA; cdr3_nt: TGTGCCATCAGTGGGGACACGAACACTGAAGCTTTCTTT; cdr3_aa: CAISGDTNTEAFF
d_call: NA; j_call: TRBJ2-7; v_call: TRBV4-2; clone_size: NA; cdr3_nt: TGTGCCAGCAGCCAAGACTTGACGGTTACCTACGAGCAGTACTTC; cdr3_aa: CASSQDLTVTYEQYF
d_call: TRBD1; j_call: TRBJ2-3; v_call: TRBV6-1; clone_size: NA; cdr3_nt: TGTGCCAGCAGTCCGGGACAGGGGGACTACTATACGCAGTATTTT; cdr3_aa: CASSPGQGDYYTQYF
d_call: NA; j_call: TRBJ1-1; v_call: TRBV7-3; clone_size: NA; cdr3_nt: TGTGCCAGCAGCGCGGGTCCAGCGAACACTGAAGCTTTCTTT; cdr3_aa: CASSAGPANTEAFF
d_call: TRBD2; j_call: TRBJ2-4; v_call: TRBV4-1; clone_size: NA; cdr3_nt: TGCGCCAGCAGCCTCCCGACGCTGGGACTAGCGGGAGCCAAAAACATTCAGTACTTC; cdr3_aa: CASSLPTLGLAGAKNIQYF
d_call: NA; j_call: TRBJ2-1; v_call: TRBV28; clone_size: NA; cdr3_nt: TGTGCCAGCAGTTCCCCGCCTCCGCCCCCCTCTAGCGCGGAGCAGTTCTTC; cdr3_aa: CASSSPPPPPSSAEQFF
d_call: NA; j_call: TRBJ2-3; v_call: TRBV10-3; clone_size: NA; cdr3_nt: TGTGCCACCTCTGGTGAAGATACGCAGTATTTT; cdr3_aa: CATSGEDTQYF
d_call: TRBD1; j_call: TRBJ2-5; v_call: TRBV4-1; clone_size: once; cdr3_nt: TGCGCCAGCAGCCAACAGGACAGGGGCGAGACCCAGTACTTC; cdr3_aa: CASSQQDRGETQYF
d_call: NA; j_call: TRBJ2-1; v_call: TRBV7-6; clone_size: NA; cdr3_nt: TGTGCCAGCAGCTCCGAGTATGAGCAGTTCTTC; cdr3_aa: CASSSEYEQFF
d_call: TRBD2; j_call: TRBJ2-2; v_call: TRBV5-1; clone_size: NA; cdr3_nt: TGCGCCAGCAGCTTTATAGCGGGAGACACCGGGGAGCTGTTTTTT; cdr3_aa: CASSFIAGDTGELFF
d_call: NA; j_call: TRBJ2-3; v_call: TRBV7-9; clone_size: NA; cdr3_nt: TGTGCCAGCAGCTTAGCGTCGGCTAGCCTAGCGGATACGCAGTATTTT; cdr3_aa: CASSLASASLADTQYF
d_call: NA; j_call: TRBJ1-1; v_call: TRBV2; clone_size: NA; cdr3_nt: TGTGCCAGCAGTCCTATAACAGCGAAAGCTTTCTTT; cdr3_aa: CASSPITAKAFF
d_call: NA; j_call: TRBJ2-1; v_call: TRBV30; clone_size: few; cdr3_nt: TGTGCCTGGAGCCTCAAGGGGCTGTACAATGAGCAGTTCTTC; cdr3_aa: CAWSLKGLYNEQFF
d_call: TRBD2; j_call: TRBJ2-1; v_call: TRBV5-6; clone_size: once; cdr3_nt: TGTGCCAGCAGCCTAAGCGGGAGCATTTACAATGAGCAGTTCTTC; cdr3_aa: CASSLSGSIYNEQFF
d_call: NA; j_call: TRBJ2-2; v_call: TRBV5-1; clone_size: NA; cdr3_nt: TGCGCCAGCAGCTTGGGAAATACCGGGGAGCTGTTTTTT; cdr3_aa: CASSLGNTGELFF
d_call: TRBD1; j_call: TRBJ1-2; v_call: TRBV9; clone_size: once; cdr3_nt: TGTGCCAGCAGCGTAGCAGAGGACAGGACTAACTATGGCTACACCTTC; cdr3_aa: CASSVAEDRTNYGYTF
d_call: TRBD1; j_call: TRBJ2-3; v_call: TRBV29-1; clone_size: NA; cdr3_nt: TGCAGCGCCGGACGTGGGACAGGGGCTACAGATACGCAGTATTTT; cdr3_aa: CSAGRGTGATDTQYF
d_call: NA; j_call: TRBJ2-3; v_call: TRBV5-3; clone_size: NA; cdr3_nt: TGTGCCAGAAGCCCAGCTGTAGTGCGTACAGATACGCAGTATTTT; cdr3_aa: CARSPAVVRTDTQYF
d_call: NA; j_call: TRBJ1-2; v_call: TRBV28; clone_size: NA; cdr3_nt: TGTGCCAGCACCAGGAGAACGGTCCTTCAGTTGGGTGGCTACACCTTC; cdr3_aa: CASTRRTVLQLGGYTF
d_call: TRBD2; j_call: TRBJ2-2; v_call: TRBV7-9; clone_size: NA; cdr3_nt: TGTGCCAGCAGCCCCCAGCGGGGATACACCGGGGAGCTGTTTTTT; cdr3_aa: CASSPQRGYTGELFF
d_call: TRBD1; j_call: TRBJ2-7; v_call: TRBV7-8; clone_size: NA; cdr3_nt: TGTGCCAGCAGCCCTGCTCGGGACAGCTCCTACGAGCAGTACTTC; cdr3_aa: CASSPARDSSYEQYF
d_call: TRBD1; j_call: TRBJ1-3; v_call: TRBV6-1; clone_size: many; cdr3_nt: TGTGCCAGTCGAGAGGGGACAGTCCTATCAAACACCATATATTTT; cdr3_aa: CASREGTVLSNTIYF
d_call: NA; j_call: TRBJ2-6; v_call: TRBV6-1; clone_size: NA; cdr3_nt: TGTGCCCATTTGGCTGGGGCCAACGTCCTGACTTTC; cdr3_aa: CAHLAGANVLTF
d_call: TRBD1; j_call: TRBJ2-3; v_call: TRBV5-1; clone_size: NA; cdr3_nt: TGCGCCTCGCGACCGGGACAGGAGACAGATACGCAGTATTTT; cdr3_aa: CASRPGQETDTQYF
d_call: NA; j_call: TRBJ2-1; v_call: TRBV30; clone_size: once; cdr3_nt: TGTGCCTGGGGGCAGGCTTATGAGCAGTTCTTC; cdr3_aa: CAWGQAYEQFF